Listed below are T cell receptor beta chains from one sample, sequenced in a study of T cell responses to AZD1222 COVID-19 vaccine. The table came from immunoSEQ multiplex PCR; TCRdb's copy has only in-frame clones and leaves some out. Here the sample spans 150,000 or so clones, around 93% being singletons. The starting material was peripheral blood, obtained on day 0 of AZD1222 vaccination. These receptors were taken from an adult in good health. Both conserved end residues are part of each CDR3. A D gene is named only where the DNA matches it firmly. Clone size is shown for a subset of rows, as once, few, many or a class of expanded clone.

clone size: -
CDR3 length: 12
D gene: -
V gene: TRBV6-5
J gene: TRBJ1-1
CDR3 DNA: TGTGCCAGCAGTTTCACAGGGTTTGAAGCTTTCTTT
CDR3 protein: CASSFTGFEAFF

clone size: -
CDR3 length: 15
D gene: -
V gene: TRBV2
J gene: TRBJ2-1
CDR3 DNA: TGTGCCAGCAGTGAAGCGCTTCTAAGAGACAATGAGCAGTTCTTC
CDR3 protein: CASSEALLRDNEQFF

clone size: -
CDR3 length: 16
D gene: TRBD1
V gene: TRBV30
J gene: TRBJ1-3
CDR3 DNA: TGTGCCTGGAGAACAACAGGGGGTATGGGTGGAAACACCATATATTTT
CDR3 protein: CAWRTTGGMGGNTIYF

clone size: -
CDR3 length: 14
D gene: TRBD1
V gene: TRBV28
J gene: TRBJ1-6
CDR3 DNA: TGTGCCAGCAGTTTAGGTACAGGGGGTTCACCCCTCCACTTT
CDR3 protein: CASSLGTGGSPLHF

clone size: once
CDR3 length: 16
D gene: -
V gene: TRBV7-2
J gene: TRBJ2-2
CDR3 DNA: TGTGCCAGCAGCACAGGCCGGCGGGGGCCCACCGGGGAGCTGTTTTTT
CDR3 protein: CASSTGRRGPTGELFF

clone size: -
CDR3 length: 15
D gene: TRBD1
V gene: TRBV30
J gene: TRBJ1-3
CDR3 DNA: TGTGCCTGGGACAGGGGGCGCGAGTCTGGAAACACCATATATTTT
CDR3 protein: CAWDRGRESGNTIYF

clone size: -
CDR3 length: 14
D gene: -
V gene: TRBV7-8
J gene: TRBJ1-1
CDR3 DNA: TGTGCCAGCAGCTTGGGACACTCGAACACTGAAGCTTTCTTT
CDR3 protein: CASSLGHSNTEAFF

clone size: once
CDR3 length: 14
D gene: TRBD1
V gene: TRBV4-1
J gene: TRBJ1-2
CDR3 DNA: TGCGCCAGCAGCCCGGGGACAGGAGACTATGGCTACACCTTC
CDR3 protein: CASSPGTGDYGYTF

clone size: -
CDR3 length: 13
D gene: -
V gene: TRBV4-1
J gene: TRBJ2-3
CDR3 DNA: TGCGCCAGCAGCCAAGATAGGTCTTTTACGCAGTATTTT
CDR3 protein: CASSQDRSFTQYF

clone size: -
CDR3 length: 15
D gene: -
V gene: TRBV5-4
J gene: TRBJ1-4
CDR3 DNA: TGTGCCAGCAGCGGTCCAGGGAGCCATAATGAAAAACTGTTTTTT
CDR3 protein: CASSGPGSHNEKLFF

clone size: -
CDR3 length: 12
D gene: TRBD2
V gene: TRBV12-3/TRBV12-4
J gene: TRBJ2-1
CDR3 DNA: TGTGCCAGCAGTTTCGGACTAGCGGGGGCGTTCTTC
CDR3 protein: CASSFGLAGAFF

clone size: -
CDR3 length: 15
D gene: -
V gene: TRBV7-4
J gene: TRBJ2-7
CDR3 DNA: TGTGCCAGCAGCTCCGTTATACTGAGGACCTACGAGCAGTACTTC
CDR3 protein: CASSSVILRTYEQYF

clone size: -
CDR3 length: 13
D gene: -
V gene: TRBV6-5
J gene: TRBJ1-2
CDR3 DNA: TGTGCCAGCAGCCCACTACAGGGTGGTGGCTACACCTTC
CDR3 protein: CASSPLQGGGYTF

clone size: -
CDR3 length: 17
D gene: TRBD2
V gene: TRBV4-2
J gene: TRBJ2-3
CDR3 DNA: TGTGCCAGCAGCCCCGGTAGGCGGGGGGTTAGCACAGATACGCAGTATTTT
CDR3 protein: CASSPGRRGVSTDTQYF

clone size: few
CDR3 length: 17
D gene: -
V gene: TRBV7-2
J gene: TRBJ1-3
CDR3 DNA: TGTGCCAGCAGCTTATTCCCGGGCAAAGCCTCTGGAAACACCATATATTTT
CDR3 protein: CASSLFPGKASGNTIYF

clone size: -
CDR3 length: 15
D gene: -
V gene: TRBV15
J gene: TRBJ1-6
CDR3 DNA: TGTGCCACCAGCCCAAGGAGCACGGGGGATTCACCCCTCCACTTT
CDR3 protein: CATSPRSTGDSPLHF

clone size: -
CDR3 length: 13
D gene: -
V gene: TRBV4-1
J gene: TRBJ1-2
CDR3 DNA: TGCGCCAGCAGCCCGGGACGGGCCTATGGCTACACCTTC
CDR3 protein: CASSPGRAYGYTF

clone size: -
CDR3 length: 14
D gene: -
V gene: TRBV11-2
J gene: TRBJ2-7
CDR3 DNA: TGTGCCAGCAGCTTAGCGGGGAACTCCTACGAGCAGTACTTC
CDR3 protein: CASSLAGNSYEQYF